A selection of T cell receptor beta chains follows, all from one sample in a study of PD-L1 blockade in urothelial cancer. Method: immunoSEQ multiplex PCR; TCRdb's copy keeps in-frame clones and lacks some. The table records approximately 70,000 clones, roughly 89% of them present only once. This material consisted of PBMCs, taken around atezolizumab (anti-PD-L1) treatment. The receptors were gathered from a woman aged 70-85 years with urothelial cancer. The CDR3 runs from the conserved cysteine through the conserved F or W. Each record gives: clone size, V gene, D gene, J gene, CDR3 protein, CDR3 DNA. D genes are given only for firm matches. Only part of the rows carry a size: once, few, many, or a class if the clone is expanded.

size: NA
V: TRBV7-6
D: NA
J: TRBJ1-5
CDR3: CASSQDSSNQPQHF
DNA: TGTGCCAGCAGCCAAGACAGCAGCAATCAGCCCCAGCATTTT

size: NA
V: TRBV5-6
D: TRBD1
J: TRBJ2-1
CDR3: CASSHLRDRSYNEQFF
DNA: TGTGCCAGCAGTCATCTCCGGGACAGGAGCTACAATGAGCAGTTCTTC

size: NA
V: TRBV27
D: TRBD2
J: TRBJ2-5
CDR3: CASSSFASGGSETQYF
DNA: TGTGCCAGCAGTTCGTTTGCTAGCGGGGGATCAGAGACCCAGTACTTC

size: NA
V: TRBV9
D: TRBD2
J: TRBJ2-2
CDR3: CASSSRIAGGLGELFF
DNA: TGTGCCAGCAGCTCGCGGATAGCGGGGGGCCTCGGGGAGCTGTTTTTT

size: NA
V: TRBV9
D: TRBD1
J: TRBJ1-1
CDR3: CASSVGGQGEAFF
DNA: TGTGCCAGCAGCGTAGGGGGACAGGGGGAAGCTTTCTTT

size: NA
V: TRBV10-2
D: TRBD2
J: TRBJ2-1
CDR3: CASRGLAGDGQQFF
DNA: TGCGCCAGCAGGGGACTAGCGGGGGATGGTCAGCAGTTCTTC

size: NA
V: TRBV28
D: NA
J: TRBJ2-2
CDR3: CASSLHLTGQLFF
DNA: TGTGCCAGCAGTTTGCATTTAACTGGGCAGCTGTTTTTT

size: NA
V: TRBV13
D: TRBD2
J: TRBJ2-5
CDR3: CASSEHSGGAVETQYF
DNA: TGTGCCAGCAGCGAACATAGCGGGGGGGCTGTCGAGACCCAGTACTTC

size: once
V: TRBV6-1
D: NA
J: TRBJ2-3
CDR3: CASIQDRSTDTQYF
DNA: TGTGCCAGCATTCAAGACAGAAGCACAGATACGCAGTATTTT

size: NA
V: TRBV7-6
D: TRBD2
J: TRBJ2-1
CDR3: CASSSGLAGEGEQFF
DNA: TGTGCCAGCAGCTCGGGACTAGCGGGGGAGGGTGAGCAGTTCTTC

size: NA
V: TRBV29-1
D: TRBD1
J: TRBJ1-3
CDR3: CSGGQGSGNTIYF
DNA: TGCAGCGGGGGACAGGGCTCTGGAAACACCATATATTTT

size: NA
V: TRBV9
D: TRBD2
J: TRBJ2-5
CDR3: CASSPWTSGRAEETQYF
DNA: TGTGCCAGCAGCCCCTGGACTAGCGGGAGGGCCGAAGAGACCCAGTACTTC

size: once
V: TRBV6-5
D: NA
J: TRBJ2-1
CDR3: CATGYNEQFF
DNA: TGTGCCACCGGCTACAATGAGCAGTTCTTC

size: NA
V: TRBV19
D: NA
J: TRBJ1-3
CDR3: CASSNLLGAGGNTIYF
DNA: TGTGCCAGTAGTAACCTTCTGGGGGCTGGTGGAAACACCATATATTTT

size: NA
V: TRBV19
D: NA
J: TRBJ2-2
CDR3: CASSPTGSTGELFF
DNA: TGTGCCAGTAGTCCCACAGGGTCCACCGGGGAGCTGTTTTTT

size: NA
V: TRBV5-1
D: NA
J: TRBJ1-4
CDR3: CASRPGPTNEKLFF
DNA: TGCGCCAGCCGGCCAGGGCCGACTAATGAAAAACTGTTTTTT

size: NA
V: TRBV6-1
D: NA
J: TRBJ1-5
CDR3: CASKLRDKSNQPQHF
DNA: TGTGCCAGCAAGCTAAGGGACAAAAGCAATCAGCCCCAGCATTTT

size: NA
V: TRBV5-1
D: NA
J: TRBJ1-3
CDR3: CASKEPGRGTIYF
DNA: TGCGCCAGCAAGGAGCCAGGGAGGGGCACCATATATTTT

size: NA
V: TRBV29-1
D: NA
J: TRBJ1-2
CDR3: CSVARPGRYGYTF
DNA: TGCAGCGTTGCCAGGCCGGGGAGGTATGGCTACACCTTC

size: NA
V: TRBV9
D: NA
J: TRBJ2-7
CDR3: CASSVKGVFSYEQYF
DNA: TGTGCCAGCAGCGTAAAGGGGGTCTTCTCCTACGAGCAGTACTTC

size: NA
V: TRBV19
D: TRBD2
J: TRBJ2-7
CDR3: CANQDSGRLHFEQYF
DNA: TGTGCCAACCAAGACTCCGGGAGGCTCCATTTCGAGCAGTACTTC

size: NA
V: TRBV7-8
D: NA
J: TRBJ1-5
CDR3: CASSLALTDQPQHF
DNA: TGTGCCAGCAGCTTAGCGCTAACTGATCAGCCCCAGCATTTT

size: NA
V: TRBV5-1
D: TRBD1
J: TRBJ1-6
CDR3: CASSLGGQGQSPLHF
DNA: TGCGCCAGCAGCTTGGGGGGACAGGGTCAATCACCCCTCCACTTT

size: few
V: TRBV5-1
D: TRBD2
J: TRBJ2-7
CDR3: CASGSSPSGGGPLYEQYF
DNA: TGCGCCAGCGGTTCAAGCCCTAGCGGGGGGGGTCCGCTCTACGAGCAGTACTTC

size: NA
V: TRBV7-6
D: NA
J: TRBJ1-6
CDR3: CASSPGHRDNSPLHF
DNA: TGTGCCAGCAGCCCGGGGCACAGGGATAATTCACCCCTCCACTTT

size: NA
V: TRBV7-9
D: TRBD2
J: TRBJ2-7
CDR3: CASSLVGTSGSEQYF
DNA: TGTGCCAGCAGCTTGGTCGGGACTAGCGGGAGCGAGCAGTACTTC

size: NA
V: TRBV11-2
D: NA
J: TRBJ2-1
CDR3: CASLFSGASEQFF
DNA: TGTGCCAGCCTTTTCTCTGGGGCGAGTGAGCAGTTCTTC

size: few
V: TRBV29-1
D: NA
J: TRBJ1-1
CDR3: CSATIRQGGEAFF
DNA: TGCAGCGCCACCATCAGGCAGGGCGGTGAAGCTTTCTTT

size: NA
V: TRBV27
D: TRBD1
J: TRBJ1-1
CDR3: CASRDTGTGGLTEAFF
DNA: TGTGCCAGCAGGGATACCGGGACAGGGGGTTTGACTGAAGCTTTCTTT

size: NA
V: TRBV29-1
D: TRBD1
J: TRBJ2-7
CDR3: CSVLAGTGIYEQYF
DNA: TGCAGCGTTTTAGCCGGGACAGGGATCTACGAGCAGTACTTC

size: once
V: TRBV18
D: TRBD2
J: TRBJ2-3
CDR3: CASSPDSFLLAGGTDTQYF
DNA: TGTGCCAGCTCACCGGACAGTTTTCTGCTAGCGGGAGGCACAGATACGCAGTATTTT

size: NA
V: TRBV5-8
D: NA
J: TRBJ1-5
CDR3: CASSFDDRRNQPQHF
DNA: TGTGCCAGCAGCTTCGACGACAGGAGGAATCAGCCCCAGCATTTT

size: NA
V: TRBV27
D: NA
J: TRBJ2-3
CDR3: CASSLTALGADTQYF
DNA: TGTGCCAGCAGCCTGACAGCGCTGGGCGCAGATACGCAGTATTTT

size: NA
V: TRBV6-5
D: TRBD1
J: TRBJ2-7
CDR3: CASSATRGISYEQYF
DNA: TGTGCCAGCAGCGCCACCAGGGGGATTTCCTACGAGCAGTACTTC

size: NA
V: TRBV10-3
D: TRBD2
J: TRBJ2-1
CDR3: CAISSQGTSGRASRFF
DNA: TGTGCCATCTCCTCTCAGGGGACTAGCGGGAGGGCCTCCCGGTTCTTC

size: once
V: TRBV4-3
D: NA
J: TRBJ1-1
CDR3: CASSQGARGSEAFF
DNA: TGCGCCAGCAGCCAAGGAGCAAGGGGGTCTGAAGCTTTCTTT

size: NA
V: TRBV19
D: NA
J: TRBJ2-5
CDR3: CASSIQAQETQYF
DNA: TGTGCCAGTAGTATCCAGGCTCAAGAGACCCAGTACTTC

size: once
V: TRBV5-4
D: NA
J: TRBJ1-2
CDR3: CASSLDQTGTGGYTF
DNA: TGTGCCAGCAGCTTGGATCAAACAGGGACCGGTGGCTACACCTTC

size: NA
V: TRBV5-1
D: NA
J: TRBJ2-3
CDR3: CASSLGLLGGSTDTQYF
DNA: TGCGCCAGCAGCTTGGGACTTTTGGGGGGAAGCACAGATACGCAGTATTTT

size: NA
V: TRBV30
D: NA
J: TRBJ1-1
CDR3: CAWSVPRVDGAEAFF
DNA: TGTGCCTGGAGTGTACCGAGGGTGGATGGCGCTGAAGCTTTCTTT

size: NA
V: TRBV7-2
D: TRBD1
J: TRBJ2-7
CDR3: CASNLGWTGGSEQYF
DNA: TGTGCCAGCAACTTGGGGTGGACAGGGGGCTCCGAGCAGTACTTC

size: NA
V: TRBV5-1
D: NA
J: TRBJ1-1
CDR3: CASSVVLGGLNTEAFF
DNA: TGCGCCAGCAGCGTGGTACTCGGGGGTTTGAACACTGAAGCTTTCTTT

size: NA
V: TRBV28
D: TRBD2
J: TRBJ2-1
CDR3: CASSLWSGRASSEQFF
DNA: TGTGCCAGCAGTTTATGGAGCGGGAGGGCCTCCTCTGAGCAGTTCTTC

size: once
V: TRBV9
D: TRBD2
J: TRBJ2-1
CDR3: CASSVGGGLANEQFF
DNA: TGTGCCAGCAGCGTAGGCGGGGGTTTAGCCAATGAGCAGTTCTTC

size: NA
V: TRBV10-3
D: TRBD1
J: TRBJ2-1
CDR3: CAIGQGDNEQFF
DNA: TGTGCCATCGGACAGGGTGACAATGAGCAGTTCTTC

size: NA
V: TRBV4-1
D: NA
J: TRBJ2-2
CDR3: CASSQDGAAANTGELFF
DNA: TGCGCCAGCAGCCAAGATGGTGCGGCAGCGAACACCGGGGAGCTGTTTTTT

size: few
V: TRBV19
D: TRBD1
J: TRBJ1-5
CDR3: CATAGRGLSNQPQHF
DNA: TGTGCCACCGCGGGTAGGGGGCTGAGCAATCAGCCCCAGCATTTT

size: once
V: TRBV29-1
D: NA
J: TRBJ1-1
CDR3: CSVDRGGEAFF
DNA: TGCAGCGTTGATCGGGGGGGGGAAGCTTTCTTT

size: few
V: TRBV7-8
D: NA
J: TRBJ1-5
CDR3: CASSLDTGNQPQHF
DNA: TGTGCCAGCAGCTTAGATACGGGCAATCAGCCCCAGCATTTT